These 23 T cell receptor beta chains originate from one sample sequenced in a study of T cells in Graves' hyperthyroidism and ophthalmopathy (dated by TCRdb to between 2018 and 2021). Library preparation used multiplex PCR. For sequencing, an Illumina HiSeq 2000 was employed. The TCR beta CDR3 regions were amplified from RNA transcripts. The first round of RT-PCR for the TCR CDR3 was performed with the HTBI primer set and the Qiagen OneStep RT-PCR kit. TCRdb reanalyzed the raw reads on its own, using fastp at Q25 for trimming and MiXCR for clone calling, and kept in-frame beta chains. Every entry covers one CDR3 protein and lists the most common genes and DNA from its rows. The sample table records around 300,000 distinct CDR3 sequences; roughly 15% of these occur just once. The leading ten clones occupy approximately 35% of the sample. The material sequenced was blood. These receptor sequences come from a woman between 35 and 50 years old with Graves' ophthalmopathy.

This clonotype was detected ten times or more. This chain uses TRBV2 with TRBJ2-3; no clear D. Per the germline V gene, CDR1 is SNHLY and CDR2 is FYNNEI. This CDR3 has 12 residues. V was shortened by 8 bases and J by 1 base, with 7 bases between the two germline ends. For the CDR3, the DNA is TGTGCCAGCTGGTTGGGCACAGATACGCAGTATTTT. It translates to CASWLGTDTQYF. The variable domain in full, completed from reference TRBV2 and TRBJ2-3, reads EPEVTQTPSHQVTQMGQEVILRCVPISNHLYFYWYRQILGQKVEFLVSFYNNEISEKSEIFDDQFSVERPDGSNFTLKIRSTKLEDSAMYFCASWLGTDTQYFGPGTRLTVL.

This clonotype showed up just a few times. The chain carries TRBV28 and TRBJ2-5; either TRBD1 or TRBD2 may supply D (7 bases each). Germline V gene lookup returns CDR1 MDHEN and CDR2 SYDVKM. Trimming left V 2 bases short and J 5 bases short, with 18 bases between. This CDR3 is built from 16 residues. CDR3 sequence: CASSLEPGGGQETQYF. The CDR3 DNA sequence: TGTGCCAGCAGTTTAGAGCCAGGGGGGGGCCAGGAGACCCAGTACTTC.

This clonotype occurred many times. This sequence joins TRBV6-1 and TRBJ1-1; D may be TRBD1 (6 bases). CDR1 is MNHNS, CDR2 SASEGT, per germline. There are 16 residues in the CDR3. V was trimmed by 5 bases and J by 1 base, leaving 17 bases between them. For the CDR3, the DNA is TGTGCCAGCAGTTACGCTGAGGGGGGGGGGAACACTGAAGCTTTCTTT. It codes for CASSYAEGGGNTEAFF.

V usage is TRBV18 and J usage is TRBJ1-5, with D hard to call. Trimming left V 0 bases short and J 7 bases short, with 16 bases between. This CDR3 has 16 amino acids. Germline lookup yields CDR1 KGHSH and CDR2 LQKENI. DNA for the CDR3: TGTGCCAGCTCACCACCGGGCGACGGAGTGCAGCAGCCCCAGCATTTT. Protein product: CASSPPGDGVQQPQHF. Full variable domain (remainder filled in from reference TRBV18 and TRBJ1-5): NAGVMQNPRHLVRRRGQEARLRCSPMKGHSHVYWYRQLPEEGLKFMVYLQKENIIDESGMPKERFSAEFPKEGPSILRIQQVVRGDSAAYFCASSPPGDGVQQPQHFGDGTRLSIL.

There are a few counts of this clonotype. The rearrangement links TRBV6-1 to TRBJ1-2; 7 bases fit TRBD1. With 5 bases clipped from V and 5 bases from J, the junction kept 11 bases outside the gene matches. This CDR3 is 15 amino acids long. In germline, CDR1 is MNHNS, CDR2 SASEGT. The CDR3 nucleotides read TGTGCCAGCAGTTCCTCATCAGGGGGTTCGTATGGCTACACCTTC. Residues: CASSSSSGGSYGYTF.

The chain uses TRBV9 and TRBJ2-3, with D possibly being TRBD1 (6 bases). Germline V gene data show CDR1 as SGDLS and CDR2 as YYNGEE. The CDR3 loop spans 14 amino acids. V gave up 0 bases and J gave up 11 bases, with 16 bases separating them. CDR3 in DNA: TGTGCCAGCAGCGTAGAACGGGACAAAGAGGGGCAGTATTTT. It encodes CASSVERDKEGQYF.

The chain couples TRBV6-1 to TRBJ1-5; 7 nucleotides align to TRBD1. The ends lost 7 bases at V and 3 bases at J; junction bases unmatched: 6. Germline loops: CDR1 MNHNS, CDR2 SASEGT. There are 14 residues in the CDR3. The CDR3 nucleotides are TGTGCCAGCAAGGCAGGGGGAAACAATCAGCCCCAGCATTTT. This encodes CASKAGGNNQPQHF.

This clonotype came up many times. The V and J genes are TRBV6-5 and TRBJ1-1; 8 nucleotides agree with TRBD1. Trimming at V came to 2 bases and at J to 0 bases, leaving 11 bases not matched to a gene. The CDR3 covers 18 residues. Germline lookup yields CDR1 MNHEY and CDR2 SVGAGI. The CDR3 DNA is TGTGCCAGCAGTTACAGTGGGGGGCAGGGGGCAATGAACACTGAAGCTTTCTTT. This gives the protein CASSYSGGQGAMNTEAFF.

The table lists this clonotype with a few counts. The CDR3 DNA reads as TGTGCCAGTAGTATACGGAGTTGGGCAACTAATGAAAAACTGTTTTTT. This translates into CASSIRSWATNEKLFF. The chain uses TRBV19 and TRBJ1-4, with unresolved D. The CDR3 contains 16 residues. With 2 bases removed from V and 0 bases from J, the gap between germline ends came to 10 bases. CDR1 and CDR2 (germline): LNHDA, SQIVND (reference sequence). The variable domain in full, with the rest retrieved from reference TRBV19 and TRBJ1-4, is DGGITQSPKYLFRKEGQNVTLSCEQNLNHDAMYWYRQDPGQGLRLIYYSQIVNDFQKGDIAEGYSVSREKKESFPLTVTSAQKNPTAFYLCASSIRSWATNEKLFFGSGTQLSVL.

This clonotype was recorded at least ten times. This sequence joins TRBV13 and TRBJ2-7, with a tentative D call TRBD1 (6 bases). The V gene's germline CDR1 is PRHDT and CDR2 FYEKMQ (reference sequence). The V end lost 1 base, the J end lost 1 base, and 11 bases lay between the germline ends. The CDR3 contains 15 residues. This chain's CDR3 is CASSLASTGSYEQYF. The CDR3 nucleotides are TGTGCCAGCAGCTTAGCTTCCACAGGGTCCTACGAGCAGTACTTC.

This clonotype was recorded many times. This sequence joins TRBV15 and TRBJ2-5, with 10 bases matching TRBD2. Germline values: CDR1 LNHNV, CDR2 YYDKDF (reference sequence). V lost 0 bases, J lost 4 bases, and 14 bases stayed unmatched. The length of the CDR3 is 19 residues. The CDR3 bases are TGTGCCACCAGCAGAGATTCCCCGGAAGCGGGAGGGTCAGGAGAGACCCAGTACTTC. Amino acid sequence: CATSRDSPEAGGSGETQYF.

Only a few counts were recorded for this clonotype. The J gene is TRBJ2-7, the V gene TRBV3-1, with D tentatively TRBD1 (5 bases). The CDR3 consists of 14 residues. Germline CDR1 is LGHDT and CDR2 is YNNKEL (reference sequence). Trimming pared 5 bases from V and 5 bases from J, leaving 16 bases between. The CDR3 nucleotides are TGTGCCAGCAGCACCGTCCAGGGTTCTGACGAGCAGTACTTC. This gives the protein CASSTVQGSDEQYF.

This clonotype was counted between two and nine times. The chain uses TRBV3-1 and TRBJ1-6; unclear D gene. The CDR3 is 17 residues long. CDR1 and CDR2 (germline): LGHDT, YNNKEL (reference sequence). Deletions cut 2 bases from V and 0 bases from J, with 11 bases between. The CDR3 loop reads CASSQKRTDSYNSPLHF. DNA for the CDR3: TGTGCCAGCAGCCAAAAAAGGACCGACTCCTATAATTCACCCCTCCACTTT.

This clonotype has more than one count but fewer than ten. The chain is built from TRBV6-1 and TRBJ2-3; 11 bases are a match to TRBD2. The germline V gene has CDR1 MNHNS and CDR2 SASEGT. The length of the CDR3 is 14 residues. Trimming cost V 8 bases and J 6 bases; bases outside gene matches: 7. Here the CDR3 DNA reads TGTGCCAGCGGAGGTAGCGGGAGGGTCGATACGCAGTATTTT. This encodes CASGGSGRVDTQYF.

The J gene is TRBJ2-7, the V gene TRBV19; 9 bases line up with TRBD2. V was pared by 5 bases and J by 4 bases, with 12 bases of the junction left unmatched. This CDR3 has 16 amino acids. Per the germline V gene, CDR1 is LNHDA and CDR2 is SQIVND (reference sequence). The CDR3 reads CASSPSRGAGGYEQYF. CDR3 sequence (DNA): TGTGCCAGTAGTCCGTCCAGGGGAGCGGGGGGTTACGAGCAGTACTTC.

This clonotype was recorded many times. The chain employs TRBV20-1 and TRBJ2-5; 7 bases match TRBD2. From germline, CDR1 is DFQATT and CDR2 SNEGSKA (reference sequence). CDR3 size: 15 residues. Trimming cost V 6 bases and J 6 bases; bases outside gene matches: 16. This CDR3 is CSAPGTGGPWQTQYF. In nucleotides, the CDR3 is TGCAGTGCCCCCGGAACGGGGGGACCGTGGCAGACCCAGTACTTC.

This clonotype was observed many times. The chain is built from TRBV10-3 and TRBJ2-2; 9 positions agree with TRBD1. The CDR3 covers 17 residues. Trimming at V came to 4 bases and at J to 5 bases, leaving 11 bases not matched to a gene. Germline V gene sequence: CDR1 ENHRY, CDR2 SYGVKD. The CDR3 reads CAISARSRDRVTGELFF. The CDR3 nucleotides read TGTGCCATCAGTGCGCGAAGCCGGGACAGGGTAACCGGGGAGCTGTTTTTT.

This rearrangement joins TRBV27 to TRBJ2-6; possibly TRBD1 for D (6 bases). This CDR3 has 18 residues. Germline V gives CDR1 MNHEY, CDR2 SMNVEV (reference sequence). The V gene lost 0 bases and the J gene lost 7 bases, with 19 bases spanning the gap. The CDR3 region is CASSLSNLQGLGANVLTF. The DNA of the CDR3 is TGTGCCAGCAGTTTATCGAATCTACAGGGTCTAGGTGCCAACGTCCTGACTTTC. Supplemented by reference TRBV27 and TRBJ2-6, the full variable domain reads EAQVTQNPRYLITVTGKKLTVTCSQNMNHEYMSWYRQDPGLGLRQIYYSMNVEVTDKGDVPEGYKVSRKEKRNFPLILESPSPNQTSLYFCASSLSNLQGLGANVLTFGAGSRLTVL.

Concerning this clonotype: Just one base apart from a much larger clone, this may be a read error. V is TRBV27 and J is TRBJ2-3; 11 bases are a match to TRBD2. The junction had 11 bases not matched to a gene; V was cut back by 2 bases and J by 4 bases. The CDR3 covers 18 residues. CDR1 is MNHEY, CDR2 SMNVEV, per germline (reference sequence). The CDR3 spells CASSLKIPGTSGSDTQYF. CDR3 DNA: TGTGCCAGCAGTTTAAAGATCCCCGGGACTAGCGGCTCAGATACGCAGTATTTT.

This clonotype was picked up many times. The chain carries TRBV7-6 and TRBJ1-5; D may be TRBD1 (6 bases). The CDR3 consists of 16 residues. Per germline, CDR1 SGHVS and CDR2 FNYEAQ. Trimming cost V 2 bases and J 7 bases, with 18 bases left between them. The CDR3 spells CASSLSPTGIHQPQHF. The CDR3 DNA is TGTGCCAGCAGCTTATCCCCTACAGGGATCCACCAGCCCCAGCATTTT. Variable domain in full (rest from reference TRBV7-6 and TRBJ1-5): GAGVSQSPRYKVTKRGQDVALRCDPISGHVSLYWYRQALGQGPEFLTYFNYEAQQDKSGLPNDRFSAERPEGSISTLTIQRTEQRDSAMYRCASSLSPTGIHQPQHFGDGTRLSIL.

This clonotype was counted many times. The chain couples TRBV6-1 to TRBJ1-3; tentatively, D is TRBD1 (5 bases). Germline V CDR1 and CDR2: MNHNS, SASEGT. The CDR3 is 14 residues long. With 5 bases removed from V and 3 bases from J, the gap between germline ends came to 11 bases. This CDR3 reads CASSYGGGGNTIYF. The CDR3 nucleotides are TGTGCCAGCAGTTACGGGGGAGGTGGAAACACCATATATTTT.

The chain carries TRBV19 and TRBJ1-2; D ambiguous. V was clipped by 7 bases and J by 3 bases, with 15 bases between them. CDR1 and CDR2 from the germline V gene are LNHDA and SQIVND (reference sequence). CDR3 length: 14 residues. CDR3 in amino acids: CASMSLHRDYGYTF. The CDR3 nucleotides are TGTGCCAGTATGAGCCTACACCGTGACTATGGCTACACCTTC.

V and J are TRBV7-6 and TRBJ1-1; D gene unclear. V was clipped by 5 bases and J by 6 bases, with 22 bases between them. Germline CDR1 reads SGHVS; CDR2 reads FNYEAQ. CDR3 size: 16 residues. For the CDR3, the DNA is TGTGCCAGCAGCCCGAGAGAAAAGTGGTATGAGGCTGAAGCTTTCTTT. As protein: CASSPREKWYEAEAFF.